Listed below are T cell receptor beta chains from one sample, sequenced in a study of cytomegalovirus exposure and HLA in healthy donors. Clones were read by immunoSEQ multiplex PCR, and TCRdb kept only the in-frame ones, dropping some. This sample's table has about 42,000 clones. The sample comprised PBMCs. The source of these receptors is a man aged 25 to 40 in good health and CMV-seronegative. The conserved cysteine and the conserved F or W are not part of the CDR3 here.

J gene	V gene	CDR3 length	CDR3 protein
TRBJ1-2	TRBV18	14	ASSPLDRAPNYGYT
TRBJ1-2	TRBV6-5	13	ASSSLQTGNYGYT
TRBJ2-3	TRBV9	14	ASSSGLAGFTDTQY
TRBJ1-5	TRBV5-8	13	ASSIGQDSNQPQH
TRBJ2-7	TRBV5-6	11	ASSLGASYEQY
TRBJ2-1	TRBV2	13	ASTVAGSSYNEQF
TRBJ1-4	TRBV29-1	10	SARRSNEKLF
TRBJ2-3	TRBV30	14	AWSLQGEGYTDTQY
TRBJ2-7	TRBV6-1	13	ASSESGTGGHEQY
TRBJ1-5	TRBV18	12	ASSPGREDQPQH
TRBJ1-1	TRBV29-1	13	SVAPGQGMNTEAF
TRBJ2-7	TRBV30	9	AWRGEGEQY
TRBJ1-3	TRBV4-3	14	ASSQRGGLSGNTIY
TRBJ2-5	TRBV10-2	11	ASTPPGGETQY
TRBJ2-2	TRBV5-1	13	ASSPLATNTGELF
TRBJ2-7	TRBV30	11	AWSVRTGIEQY
.	TRBV2	10	ASGLANHEQY
TRBJ1-4	TRBV30	12	AWRPAGGWGRVR
TRBJ2-7	TRBV14	11	ASSHLWGGEQY